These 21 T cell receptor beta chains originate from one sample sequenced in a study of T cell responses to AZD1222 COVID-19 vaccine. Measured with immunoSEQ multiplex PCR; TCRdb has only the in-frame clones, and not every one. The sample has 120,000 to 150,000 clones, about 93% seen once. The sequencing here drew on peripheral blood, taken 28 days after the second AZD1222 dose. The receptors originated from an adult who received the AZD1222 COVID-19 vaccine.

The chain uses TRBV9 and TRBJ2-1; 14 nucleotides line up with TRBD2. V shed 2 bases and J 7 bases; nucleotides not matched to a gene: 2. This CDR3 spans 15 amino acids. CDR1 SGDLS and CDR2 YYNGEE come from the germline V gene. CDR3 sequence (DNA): TGTGCCAGCAGCGTCGGGACTAGCGGGAGAAATGAGCAGTTCTTC. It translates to CASSVGTSGRNEQFF.

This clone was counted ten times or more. CDR3 residues: CASSQDRSSMNTEAFF. In DNA form, the CDR3 reads TGTGCCAGCAGCCAAGATAGATCAAGTATGAACACTGAAGCTTTCTTT. The V and J genes are TRBV3-1 (or the pseudogene TRBV3-2) and TRBJ1-1; D is unclear. This CDR3 is 16 amino acids long. CDR1 is LGHDT, CDR2 YNNKEL, per germline (reference sequence). Trimming stripped 0 bases from V and 0 bases from J, with 11 bases between.

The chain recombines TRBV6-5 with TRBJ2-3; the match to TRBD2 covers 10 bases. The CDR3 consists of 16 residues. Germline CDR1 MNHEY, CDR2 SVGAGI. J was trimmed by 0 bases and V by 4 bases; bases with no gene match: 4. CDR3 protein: CASSSPTSGSTDTQYF. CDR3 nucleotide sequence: TGTGCCAGCAGTTCGCCGACTAGCGGGAGCACAGATACGCAGTATTTT.

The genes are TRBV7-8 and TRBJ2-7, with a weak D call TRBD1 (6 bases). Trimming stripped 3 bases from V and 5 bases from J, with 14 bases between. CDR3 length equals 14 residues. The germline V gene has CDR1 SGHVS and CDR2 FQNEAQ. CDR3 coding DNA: TGTGCCAGCAGCTTGAGCAGGGGAGCCAACGAGCAGTACTTC. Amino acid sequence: CASSLSRGANEQYF.

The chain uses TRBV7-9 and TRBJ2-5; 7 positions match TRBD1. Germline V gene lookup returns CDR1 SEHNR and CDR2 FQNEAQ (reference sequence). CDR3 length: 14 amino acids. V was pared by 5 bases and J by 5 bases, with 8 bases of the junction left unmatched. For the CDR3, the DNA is TGTGCCAGCAGCACCTCGACAGGGATCGAGACCCAGTACTTC. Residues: CASSTSTGIETQYF.

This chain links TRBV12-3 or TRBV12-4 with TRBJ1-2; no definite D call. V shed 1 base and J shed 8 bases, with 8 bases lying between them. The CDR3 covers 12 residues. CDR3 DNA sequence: TGTGCCAGCAGTTTAGGCCCATGGGGCTACACCTTC. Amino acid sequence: CASSLGPWGYTF.

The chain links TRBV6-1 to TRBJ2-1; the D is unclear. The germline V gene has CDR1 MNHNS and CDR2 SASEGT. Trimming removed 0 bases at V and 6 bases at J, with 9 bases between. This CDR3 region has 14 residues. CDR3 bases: TGTGCCAGCAGTGAAGCGGGGTGGATCAATGAGCAGTTCTTC. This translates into CASSEAGWINEQFF.

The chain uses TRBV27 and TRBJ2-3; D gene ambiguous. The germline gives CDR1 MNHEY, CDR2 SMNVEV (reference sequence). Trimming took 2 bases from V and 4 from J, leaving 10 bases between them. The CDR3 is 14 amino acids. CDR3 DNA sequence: TGTGCCAGCAGTTTAGAGGCCACTTCAGATACGCAGTATTTT. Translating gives CASSLEATSDTQYF.

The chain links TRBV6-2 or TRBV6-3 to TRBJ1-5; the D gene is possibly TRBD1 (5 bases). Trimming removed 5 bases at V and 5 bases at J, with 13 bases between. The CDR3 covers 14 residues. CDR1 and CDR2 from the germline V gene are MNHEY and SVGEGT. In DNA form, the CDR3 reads TGTGCCAGCAGTCGGCGGGAGGGGCATCAGCCCCAGCATTTT. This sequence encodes CASSRREGHQPQHF.

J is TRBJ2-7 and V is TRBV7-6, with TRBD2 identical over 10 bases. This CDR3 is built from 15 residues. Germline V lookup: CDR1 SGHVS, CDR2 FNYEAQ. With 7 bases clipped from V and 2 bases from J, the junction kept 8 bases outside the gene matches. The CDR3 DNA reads TGTGCCAGCAACTCTCTAGCGGGGGCCCCCTACGAGCAGTACTTC. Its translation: CASNSLAGAPYEQYF.

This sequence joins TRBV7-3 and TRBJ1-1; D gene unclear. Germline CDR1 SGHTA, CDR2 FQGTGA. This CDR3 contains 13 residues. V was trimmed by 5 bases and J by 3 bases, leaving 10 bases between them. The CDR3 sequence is CASSTSRDTEAFF. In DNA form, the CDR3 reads TGTGCCAGCAGCACTTCCCGGGACACTGAAGCTTTCTTT. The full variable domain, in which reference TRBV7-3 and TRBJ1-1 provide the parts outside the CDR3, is GAGVSQTPSNKVTEKGKYVELRCDPISGHTALYWYRQSLGQGPEFLIYFQGTGAADDSGLPNDRFFAVRPEGSVSTLKIQRTERGDSAVYLCASSTSRDTEAFFGQGTRLTVV.

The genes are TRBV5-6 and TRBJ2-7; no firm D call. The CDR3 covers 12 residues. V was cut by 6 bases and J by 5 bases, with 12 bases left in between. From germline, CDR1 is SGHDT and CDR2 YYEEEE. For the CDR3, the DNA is TGTGCCAGCACGGGCCGGTTCGACGAGCAGTACTTC. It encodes CASTGRFDEQYF.

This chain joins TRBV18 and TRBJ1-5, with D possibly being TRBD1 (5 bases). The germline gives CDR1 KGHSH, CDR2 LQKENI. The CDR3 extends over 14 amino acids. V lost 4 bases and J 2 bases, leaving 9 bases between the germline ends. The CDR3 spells CASSLGPGNQPQHF. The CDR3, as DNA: TGTGCCAGCTCACTGGGACCTGGCAATCAGCCCCAGCATTTT.

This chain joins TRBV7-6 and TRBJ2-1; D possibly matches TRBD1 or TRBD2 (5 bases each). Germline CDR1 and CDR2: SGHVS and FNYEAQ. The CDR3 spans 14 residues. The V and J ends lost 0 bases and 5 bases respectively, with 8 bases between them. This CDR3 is CASSLAGVDNEQFF. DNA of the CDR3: TGTGCCAGCAGCTTAGCGGGGGTCGACAATGAGCAGTTCTTC.

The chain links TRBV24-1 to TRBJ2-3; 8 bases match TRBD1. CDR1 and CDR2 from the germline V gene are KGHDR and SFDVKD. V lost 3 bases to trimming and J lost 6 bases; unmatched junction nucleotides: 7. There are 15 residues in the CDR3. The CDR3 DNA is TGTGCCACCAGTGATCCTGGGACAGGAGGGGATACGCAGTATTTT. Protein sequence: CATSDPGTGGDTQYF.

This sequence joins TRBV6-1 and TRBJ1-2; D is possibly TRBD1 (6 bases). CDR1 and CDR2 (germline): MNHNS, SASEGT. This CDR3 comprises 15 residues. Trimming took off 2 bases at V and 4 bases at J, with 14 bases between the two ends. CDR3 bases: TGTGCCAGCAGTGAAAGGTGGGGGACAAGCTATGGCTACACCTTC. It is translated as CASSERWGTSYGYTF.

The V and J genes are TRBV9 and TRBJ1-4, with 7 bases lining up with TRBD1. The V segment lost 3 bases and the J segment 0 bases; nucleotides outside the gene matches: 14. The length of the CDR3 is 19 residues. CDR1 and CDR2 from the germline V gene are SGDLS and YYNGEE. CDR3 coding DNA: TGTGCCAGCAGCGCGCAACAGGGGCTATCCACCGCAACTAATGAAAAACTGTTTTTT. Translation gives CASSAQQGLSTATNEKLFF.

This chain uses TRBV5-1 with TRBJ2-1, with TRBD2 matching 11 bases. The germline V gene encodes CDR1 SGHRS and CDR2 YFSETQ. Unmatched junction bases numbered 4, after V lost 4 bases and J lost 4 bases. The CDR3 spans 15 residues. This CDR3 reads CASSAGTSGYNEQFF. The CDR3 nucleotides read TGCGCCAGCAGCGCCGGGACTAGCGGATACAATGAGCAGTTCTTC.

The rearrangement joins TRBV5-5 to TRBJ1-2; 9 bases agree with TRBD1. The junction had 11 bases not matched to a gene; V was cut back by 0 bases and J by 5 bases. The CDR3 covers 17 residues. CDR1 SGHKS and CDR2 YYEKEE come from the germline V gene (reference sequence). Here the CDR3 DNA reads TGTGCCAGCAGCTTGGCCGGACAGGGGAGGGGAGATTATGGCTACACCTTC. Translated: CASSLAGQGRGDYGYTF.

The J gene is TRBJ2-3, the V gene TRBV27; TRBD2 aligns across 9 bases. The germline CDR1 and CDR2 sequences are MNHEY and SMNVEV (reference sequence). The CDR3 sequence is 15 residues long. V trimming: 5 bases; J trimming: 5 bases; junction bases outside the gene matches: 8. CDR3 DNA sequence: TGTGCCAGCAGTATACCGGGACTAGCAAAAGATACGCAGTATTTT. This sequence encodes CASSIPGLAKDTQYF.

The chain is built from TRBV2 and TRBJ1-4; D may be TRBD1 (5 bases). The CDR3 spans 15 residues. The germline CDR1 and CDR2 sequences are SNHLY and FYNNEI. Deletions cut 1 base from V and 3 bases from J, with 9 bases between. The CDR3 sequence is CASSEGGRPNEKLFF. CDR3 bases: TGTGCCAGCAGTGAAGGGGGGAGGCCTAATGAAAAACTGTTTTTT.